Shown below are 12 T cell receptor beta chains from a single sample sequenced in a study of T cell repertoires in cytomegalovirus infection. A single record per CDR3 protein comes from TCRdb applying MiXCR to the reads. The repertoire holds nearly 700,000 distinct CDR3 sequences, with roughly 33% as singletons. These receptors' targets are unknown. This specimen consisted of cultured PBMCs, obtained from culture after CMV antigen stimulation. These TCRs come from a human donor in good health (CMV status not recorded). Some clones in this sample may be carry-over from other donors' samples.

The chain carries TRBV6-2 or TRBV6-3 and TRBJ2-5; D may be TRBD1 (6 bases). The CDR3 is 16 residues long. Germline CDR1 reads MNHEY; CDR2 reads SVGEGT. Trimming stripped 2 bases from V and 3 bases from J, with 16 bases between. CDR3 sequence: CASSYEGGTREETQYF. CDR3 DNA sequence: TGTGCCAGCAGTTACGAAGGGGGAACCCGGGAAGAGACCCAGTACTTC.

V gene TRBV7-6 combines with J gene TRBJ1-6; tentatively, D is TRBD1 (5 bases). The CDR3 sequence is 15 residues long. Germline-derived CDR1 and CDR2 are SGHVS and FNYEAQ. Trimming removed 5 bases at V and 10 bases at J, with 18 bases between. The CDR3 nucleotides are TGTGCCAGCAGCAGCGAGGCAGGGCTGCGCTCACCCCTCCACTTT. Protein product: CASSSEAGLRSPLHF.

The genes are TRBV7-9 and TRBJ1-2, with 9 bases fitting TRBD1. Germline V gene lookup returns CDR1 SEHNR and CDR2 FQNEAQ (reference sequence). J lost 6 bases, V lost 4 bases, and 6 bases had no gene match. The CDR3 covers 14 residues. The CDR3 reads CASSSGQGQDGYTF. CDR3 DNA sequence: TGTGCCAGCAGCTCGGGACAGGGACAGGATGGCTACACCTTC.

The chain employs TRBV7-2 and TRBJ1-2; 7 bases line up with TRBD1. This CDR3 comprises 15 residues. J lost 1 base, V lost 5 bases, and 7 bases had no gene match. The germline CDR1 and CDR2 sequences are SGHTA and FQGNSA. The DNA of the CDR3 is TGTGCCAGCAGCGCACAGGGGCTTTTTAACTATGGCTACACCTTC. Protein: CASSAQGLFNYGYTF. Complete variable domain (other parts from reference TRBV7-2 and TRBJ1-2): GAGVSQSPSNKVTEKGKDVELRCDPISGHTALYWYRQSLGQGLEFLIYFQGNSAPDKSGLPSDRFSAERTGGSVSTLTIQRTQQEDSAVYLCASSAQGLFNYGYTFGSGTRLTVV.

This clonotype was detected once. Its ends do not fully match the called genes, so a read error is possible. The chain is built from TRBV5-3 and TRBJ2-1; 14 bases match TRBD2. TRBV5-3 is assigned to the ORF class and has an uncertain function. This CDR3 has 17 amino acids. The CDR3 DNA reads TGTGCCAGCAGCTCGATGACTAGCGGGGGGGCAAGCAATGAGCAGTTCTTC. As protein: CASSSMTSGGASNEQFF.

The chain uses TRBV28 and TRBJ2-3; 7 positions match TRBD2. V lost 4 bases and J lost 2; bases outside the gene matches: 9. Germline V gene sequence: CDR1 MDHEN, CDR2 SYDVKM. This CDR3 is 16 amino acids long. In DNA form, the CDR3 reads TGTGCCAGCAGTTCTCCGGGGGGACCTGCCACAGATACGCAGTATTTT. Residues: CASSSPGGPATDTQYF.

This clonotype showed up many times. This sequence joins TRBV7-2 and TRBJ2-1; 7 bases match TRBD1. Trimming took 5 bases from V and 10 from J; bases not matched to a gene: 14. The CDR3 totals 15 residues. Germline-derived CDR1 and CDR2 are SGHTA and FQGNSA. The CDR3 reads CASSHPPLGQFEQFF. The DNA for the CDR3 is TGTGCCAGCAGCCACCCTCCCCTGGGACAGTTCGAGCAGTTCTTC.

The V and J genes are TRBV5-4 and TRBJ2-3, with D perhaps matching TRBD2 (6 bases). The germline V gene encodes CDR1 SGHNT and CDR2 YYREEE (reference sequence). CDR3 size: 15 residues. V was clipped by 0 bases and J by 6 bases, with 14 bases between them. CDR3 in DNA: TGTGCCAGCAGCTTGGTCACCCCGGGAGCCGATACGCAGTATTTT. Amino acids: CASSLVTPGADTQYF.

This clonotype was seen repeatedly, ten times or more. The CDR3 is CASSQEAGGPGNEQFF. In DNA, the CDR3 is TGTGCCAGCAGCCAAGAGGCGGGAGGGCCGGGCAATGAGCAGTTCTTC. The chain is built from TRBV7-9 and TRBJ2-1, with TRBD2 matching over 9 bases. Trimming at V came to 5 bases and at J to 6 bases, leaving 11 bases not matched to a gene. The CDR3 consists of 16 residues. CDR1 and CDR2 (germline): SEHNR, FQNEAQ (reference sequence).

The chain uses TRBV27 and TRBJ2-1, with D possibly matching TRBD1 (5 bases). CDR1 and CDR2 (germline): MNHEY, SMNVEV (reference sequence). The V end lost 7 bases, the J end lost 3 bases, and 13 bases lay between the germline ends. The length of the CDR3 is 14 residues. CDR3 bases: TGTGCCAGCATCGCAGGGTCAGGCTACAATGAGCAGTTCTTC. Protein sequence: CASIAGSGYNEQFF.

The chain recombines TRBV12-5 with TRBJ1-5, with TRBD1 matching over 7 bases. Germline trimming cut 5 bases from V and 2 bases from J; bases unmatched to any gene: 6. This CDR3 contains 15 residues. Germline V gives CDR1 LGHNT, CDR2 FRNRAP. The CDR3 DNA reads TGTGCTAGTGGTGCACAGGGGACGGGCAATCAGCCCCAGCATTTT. This sequence encodes CASGAQGTGNQPQHF.

The chain carries TRBV20-1 and TRBJ2-3; no definite D call. Trimming shortened V by 0 bases and J by 2 bases, and 9 bases separated the two germline ends. In germline, CDR1 is DFQATT, CDR2 SNEGSKA (reference sequence). The CDR3 runs 14 residues. As DNA, the CDR3 is TGCAGTGCTAGAGAAGGTGGATCCACAGATACGCAGTATTTT. Translated, it gives CSAREGGSTDTQYF.